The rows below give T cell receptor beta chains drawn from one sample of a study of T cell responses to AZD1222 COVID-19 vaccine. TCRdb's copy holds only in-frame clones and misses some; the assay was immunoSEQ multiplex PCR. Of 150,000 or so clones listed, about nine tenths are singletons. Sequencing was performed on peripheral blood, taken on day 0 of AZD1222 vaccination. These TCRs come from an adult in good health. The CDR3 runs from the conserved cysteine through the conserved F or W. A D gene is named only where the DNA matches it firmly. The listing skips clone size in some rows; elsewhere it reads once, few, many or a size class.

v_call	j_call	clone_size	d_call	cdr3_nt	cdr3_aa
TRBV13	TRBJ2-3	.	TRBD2	TGTGCCAGCGAGAGGCTAGCGGGAACAGATACGCAGTATTTT	CASERLAGTDTQYF
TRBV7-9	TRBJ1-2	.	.	TGTGCCAGCAGCCGCTCTGGAGGAGGAGAATATGGCTACACCTTC	CASSRSGGGEYGYTF
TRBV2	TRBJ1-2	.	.	TGTGCCAGCAGTGAAGGGGTGTCTACCGATGGCTACACCTTC	CASSEGVSTDGYTF
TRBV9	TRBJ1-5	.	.	TGTGCCCGCCGGTGGGGGGATGACAATCAGCCCCAGCATTTT	CARRWGDDNQPQHF
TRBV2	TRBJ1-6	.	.	TGTGCCAGCAGCCAGGGATTTGGGCATTCACCCCTCCACTTT	CASSQGFGHSPLHF
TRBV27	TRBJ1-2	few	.	TGTGCCAGCACCCCGCGTGCAGCTTCCTATGGCTACACCTTC	CASTPRAASYGYTF
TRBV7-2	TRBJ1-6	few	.	TGTGCCAGCAGCTTAGTTGTAGGGATTGGTTCACCCCTCCACTTT	CASSLVVGIGSPLHF
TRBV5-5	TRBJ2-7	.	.	TGTGCCAGCATCGGGCAGGGTATCTACGAGCAGTACTTC	CASIGQGIYEQYF
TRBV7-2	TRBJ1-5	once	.	TGTGCCAGCAGCTTAGATGGGGCTGGAGGCAATCAGCCCCAGCATTTT	CASSLDGAGGNQPQHF
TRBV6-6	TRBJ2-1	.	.	TGTGCCAGCAGTTCCCGGGCCACCTACAATGAGCAGTTCTTC	CASSSRATYNEQFF
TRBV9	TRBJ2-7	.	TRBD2	TGTGCCAGCAGCGTAGCAGCTAGCGGGACCTACGAGCAGTACTTC	CASSVAASGTYEQYF
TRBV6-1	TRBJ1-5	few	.	TGTGCCAGCAGTGAGATCAAGTATAGCAATCAGCCCCAGCATTTT	CASSEIKYSNQPQHF
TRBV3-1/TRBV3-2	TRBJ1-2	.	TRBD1	TGTGCCAGCAGCCAAGAGGACAGGGACGGTGGCTACACCTTC	CASSQEDRDGGYTF
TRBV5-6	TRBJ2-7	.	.	TGTGCCAGCAACCCCAGGGGTGGCCTGACCTACGAGCAGTACTTC	CASNPRGGLTYEQYF
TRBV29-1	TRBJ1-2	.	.	TGCAGCACCCTTAAAAATACCGGTGGCTACACCTTC	CSTLKNTGGYTF
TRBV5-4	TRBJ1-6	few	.	TGTGCCAGCAGTTTGATGTTTAGTAGGGATGATTCACCCCTCCACTTT	CASSLMFSRDDSPLHF
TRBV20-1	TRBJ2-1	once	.	TGCAGTGCTTGGAGCTACAATGAGCAGTTCTTC	CSAWSYNEQFF